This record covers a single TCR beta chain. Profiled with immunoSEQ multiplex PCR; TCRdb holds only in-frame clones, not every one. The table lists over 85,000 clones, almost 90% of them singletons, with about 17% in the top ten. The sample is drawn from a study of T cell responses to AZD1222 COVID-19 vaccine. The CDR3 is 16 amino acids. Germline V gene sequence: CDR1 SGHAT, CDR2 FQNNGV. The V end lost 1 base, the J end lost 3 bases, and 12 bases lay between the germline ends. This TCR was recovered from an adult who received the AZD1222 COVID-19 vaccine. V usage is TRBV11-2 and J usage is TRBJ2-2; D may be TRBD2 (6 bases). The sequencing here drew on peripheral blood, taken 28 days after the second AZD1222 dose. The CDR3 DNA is TGTGCCAGCAGCTTAGGGGCCGGGGGACACACCGGGGAGCTGTTTTTT. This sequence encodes CASSLGAGGHTGELFF. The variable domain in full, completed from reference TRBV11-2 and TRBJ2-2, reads EAGVAQSPRYKIIEKRQSVAFWCNPISGHATLYWYQQILGQGPKLLIQFQNNGVVDDSQLPKDRFSAERLKGVDSTLKIQPAKLEDSAVYLCASSLGAGGHTGELFFGEGSRLTVL.